This entry features one T cell receptor beta chain sequence. Per the study methods: Researchers report that nucleated cell counts were estimated from reference gene primer amplification. Sequenced by immunoSEQ multiplex PCR; TCRdb stores in-frame clones only, minus some. That table gives V, J and clone size, and the DNA gave D and trimming. The repertoire holds about 250,000 clones, around 85% seen once, with 9.1% in the top ten. Assignment of participants to cohorts was predicated upon participant-reported clinical history. The data belong to a study of blood T cell repertoires in COVID-19. Study background: Spain, Italy and the United States supplied samples that represented acute and convalescent COVID-19. The analysed material was cDNA or gDNA that came from T cells, B-cell-depleted T cells, or PBMCs.

The CDR3 has 16 residues. Deletions cut 0 bases from V and 7 bases from J, with 13 bases between. CDR1 and CDR2 from the germline V gene are MNHEY and SVGAGI. The sequencing input was PBMCs or T cells enriched from blood (not recorded which). The chain has TRBV6-5 and TRBJ1-6, with D possibly being TRBD1 (5 bases). The clonotype originates from a woman in her fifties or sixties with acute COVID-19. The CDR3 DNA reads as TGTGCCAGCAGTTACTCGATTCAGGGTGGCAATTCACCCCTCCACTTT. Translating gives CASSYSIQGGNSPLHF.